These 30 T cell receptor beta chains were all obtained from the same sample, sequenced in a study of T cell repertoires in cytomegalovirus infection (dated by TCRdb to the late 2010s). No antigen is known for these receptors. Instrument on record: Illumina HiSeq 1500. The public reads were run again by TCRdb, first through fastp at Q25 and then through MiXCR, and only productive beta chains were kept. All rows with the same CDR3 protein become a single entry with the most common DNA and genes. The sample table lists 450,000 to 600,000 distinct CDR3 sequences, roughly 42% of them with a count of one. In total, the top ten clones hold about 41% of the sample. What the treatment or condition label conveys for this sample: in vitro stimulation with specific CMV peptide epitopes to enrich CMV-specific T cells. The sequences come from cultured PBMCs, collected from culture after CMV antigen stimulation. The origin of the receptors is a human donor in good health (CMV status not recorded). Some clones in this sample may be carry-over from other donors' samples.

V and J are TRBV7-2 and TRBJ2-5, with D perhaps matching TRBD1 or TRBD2 (5 bases each). The V gene's germline CDR1 is SGHTA and CDR2 FQGNSA. The CDR3 is 14 residues long. Trimming removed 7 bases from V and 3 bases from J, with 15 bases in between. CDR3 in amino acids: CASTQWGFEETQYF. For the CDR3, the DNA is TGTGCCAGCACCCAATGGGGGTTCGAAGAGACCCAGTACTTC.

The chain employs TRBV12-3 or TRBV12-4 and TRBJ1-2; D call uncertain. Trimming took off 1 base at V and 5 bases at J, with 8 bases between the two ends. This CDR3 is 13 amino acids long. CDR3 region: CASSLGDFYGYTF. CDR3 nucleotides: TGTGCCAGCAGTTTAGGAGACTTTTATGGCTACACCTTC.

The chain joins TRBV12-3 or TRBV12-4 to TRBJ2-5; D perhaps matches TRBD2 (6 bases). This CDR3 has 14 amino acids. Trimming shortened V by 5 bases and J by 4 bases, and 14 bases separated the two germline ends. CDR3 in DNA: TGTGCCAGCAGTGAGGAGGGACGGGGAGAGACCCAGTACTTC. It codes for CASSEEGRGETQYF.

This clonotype has a handful of counts. This chain joins TRBV4-3 and TRBJ2-3; TRBD2 is a possible D gene (6 bases). This CDR3 has 16 amino acids. Germline loops: CDR1 LGHNA, CDR2 YSLEER. V lost 0 bases and J lost 1, with 11 bases in between. CDR3 loop: CASSQDPPGGTDTQYF. The DNA for the CDR3 is TGCGCCAGCAGCCAAGACCCGCCGGGAGGCACAGATACGCAGTATTTT.

The chain has TRBV7-8 and TRBJ1-3, with TRBD1 matching 8 bases. Germline CDR1 is SGHVS and CDR2 is FQNEAQ. V shed 5 bases and J 3 bases; nucleotides not matched to a gene: 18. The CDR3 consists of 19 residues. CDR3 nucleotides: TGTGCCAGCAGCATCTCCAGGACAGGGTACCCCTCAGGTGGAAACACCATATATTTT. It codes for CASSISRTGYPSGGNTIYF.

V and J are TRBV4-3 and TRBJ2-2; 9 bases are shared with TRBD1. This CDR3 has 18 amino acids. Losses at the gene ends were 0 bases for V and 5 bases for J; bases not matched to a gene: 10. Germline CDR1 is LGHNA and CDR2 is YSLEER. The CDR3 here is CASSQEATGGAGTGELFF. The CDR3 DNA is TGCGCCAGCAGCCAAGAGGCCACAGGGGGCGCGGGAACCGGGGAGCTGTTTTTT.

J is TRBJ2-5 and V is TRBV11-2; 12 bases agree with TRBD2. CDR3 length: 18 residues. The ends lost 0 bases at V and 4 bases at J; junction bases unmatched: 9. The germline V gene has CDR1 SGHAT and CDR2 FQNNGV. CDR3 in DNA: TGTGCCAGCAGCTTAGATGGGGCTAGCGGGGGGGAGGGAGAGACCCAGTACTTC. Protein product: CASSLDGASGGEGETQYF.

V usage is TRBV27 and J usage is TRBJ2-1; 14 nucleotides agree with TRBD2. The CDR3 consists of 19 residues. V was pared by 0 bases and J by 9 bases, with 13 bases of the junction left unmatched. Germline V gene sequence: CDR1 MNHEY, CDR2 SMNVEV (reference sequence). The CDR3 protein is CASSLSRLAGGPRGSEQFF. The CDR3 DNA sequence: TGTGCCAGCAGTTTATCCCGACTAGCGGGGGGGCCCCGGGGAAGTGAGCAGTTCTTC.

This chain joins TRBV7-2 and TRBJ2-7; no definite D call. The CDR3 has 14 amino acids. The germline gives CDR1 SGHTA, CDR2 FQGNSA. V was clipped by 1 base and J by 1 base, with 8 bases between them. Here the CDR3 reads CASSLDPQSYEQYF. In DNA, the CDR3 is TGTGCCAGCAGCTTAGATCCTCAATCCTACGAGCAGTACTTC.

The chain uses TRBV23-1 and TRBJ2-7; D is unclear. TRBV23-1 is noted as an ORF with a role that remains uncertain. V was clipped by 6 bases and J by 2 bases, with 11 bases between them. The CDR3 totals 13 residues. CDR3 bases: TGCGCCAGCAGCCCCGAGCCCGCCTACGAGCAGTACTTC. Translated: CASSPEPAYEQYF.

This clonotype appeared a few times. V usage is TRBV7-9 and J usage is TRBJ2-5; D is possibly TRBD1 (6 bases). Germline CDR1 SEHNR, CDR2 FQNEAQ (reference sequence). Trimming removed 2 bases from V and 3 bases from J, with 16 bases in between. This CDR3 comprises 16 residues. CDR3 sequence reads: CASSLISNRAKETQYF. The CDR3 DNA reads as TGTGCCAGCAGCTTAATTTCGAACAGGGCTAAAGAGACCCAGTACTTC.

The table lists this clonotype with a few counts. The chain carries TRBV5-5 and TRBJ2-1; the D gene could be TRBD1 or TRBD2 (5 bases each). V was shortened by 6 bases and J by 0 bases, with 13 bases between the two germline ends. This CDR3 is built from 15 residues. Germline values: CDR1 SGHKS, CDR2 YYEKEE (reference sequence). The CDR3 loop reads CASIQGPSSYNEQFF. The CDR3 coding sequence is TGTGCCAGCATCCAGGGACCAAGCTCCTACAATGAGCAGTTCTTC.

The chain is built from TRBV25-1 and TRBJ1-3; no clear D. The germline V gene encodes CDR1 MGHDK and CDR2 SYGVNS. The ends were cut back, 1 base at V and 1 base at J, with 14 bases in the middle. This CDR3 contains 17 residues. The CDR3 DNA follows: TGTGCCAGCAGTGAATTTGGAGACTCATGGTCTGGAAACACCATATATTTT. It codes for CASSEFGDSWSGNTIYF.

The chain uses TRBV4-2 and TRBJ2-1; tentatively, D is TRBD1 (5 bases). V lost 5 bases and J 2 bases, leaving 13 bases between the germline ends. The CDR3 runs to 15 residues. CDR1 is LGHNA, CDR2 YNFKEQ, per germline. Written as DNA, the CDR3 is TGTGCCAGCAGCACCCGGACATCCGCCTACAATGAGCAGTTCTTC. This gives the protein CASSTRTSAYNEQFF.

This clonotype was seen at least ten times. J is TRBJ2-3 and V is TRBV7-2, with 12 bases fitting TRBD1. Germline CDR1 reads SGHTA; CDR2 reads FQGNSA. The CDR3 is 17 amino acids. Trimming took 4 bases from V and 5 from J; bases not matched to a gene: 10. The DNA for the CDR3 is TGTGCCAGCAGCTCTTGGGGACAGGGGGCACTAGGAGATACGCAGTATTTT. Translation gives CASSSWGQGALGDTQYF.

The chain recombines TRBV20-1 with TRBJ1-5, with 7 bases identical to TRBD1. With V trimmed by 2 bases and J by 1 base, 11 bases remained unmatched. The CDR3 loop spans 17 amino acids. The germline V gene has CDR1 DFQATT and CDR2 SNEGSKA (reference sequence). The CDR3 DNA is TGCAGTGCTAGACCTACAGGGGCGGGTCTCAGCAATCAGCCCCAGCATTTT. It encodes CSARPTGAGLSNQPQHF.

V is TRBV10-3 and J is TRBJ2-1; D not resolved. Germline V gives CDR1 ENHRY, CDR2 SYGVKD. This CDR3 comprises 15 residues. Trimming removed 1 base from V and 13 bases from J, with 20 bases in between. CDR3 in amino acids: CAISELGKTLFNQFF. The CDR3 nucleotides read TGTGCCATCAGTGAGTTAGGGAAAACCCTCTTTAATCAGTTCTTC.

The chain recombines TRBV19 with TRBJ2-3; perhaps TRBD1 as D (5 bases). The CDR3 consists of 13 residues. Germline-derived CDR1 and CDR2 are LNHDA and SQIVND (reference sequence). Trimming left V 8 bases short and J 5 bases short, with 14 bases between. For the CDR3, the DNA is TGTGCCAGTGCAGGGATTTCCGGAGATACGCAGTATTTT. This translates into CASAGISGDTQYF. The full variable domain, rest sourced from reference TRBV19 and TRBJ2-3, is DGGITQSPKYLFRKEGQNVTLSCEQNLNHDAMYWYRQDPGQGLRLIYYSQIVNDFQKGDIAEGYSVSREKKESFPLTVTSAQKNPTAFYLCASAGISGDTQYFGPGTRLTVL.

Comment on this clonotype: An end of the junction differs from the germline gene, which may be a read error. The chain recombines TRBV11-2 with TRBJ1-2, with D tentatively TRBD1 (6 bases). The CDR3 runs 15 residues. The germline CDR1 and CDR2 sequences are SGHAT and FQNNGV. CDR3 protein: CASSETGDSNYGYSF. DNA of the CDR3: TGTGCCAGCAGCGAGACAGGAGACTCTAACTATGGCTACTCCTTC.

This clonotype was seen a few times. The CDR3, as DNA: TGTGCCAGCAGCTGGGACTCAACCTACGAGCAGTACTTC. This gives the protein CASSWDSTYEQYF. The J gene is TRBJ2-7, the V gene TRBV7-2, with D perhaps matching TRBD2 (6 bases). This CDR3 has 13 residues. Trimming stripped 4 bases from V and 2 bases from J, with 9 bases between. Germline V gene data show CDR1 as SGHTA and CDR2 as FQGNSA. Using reference TRBV7-2 and TRBJ2-7 for the parts outside the CDR3, the full variable domain is GAGVSQSPSNKVTEKGKDVELRCDPISGHTALYWYRQSLGQGLEFLIYFQGNSAPDKSGLPSDRFSAERTGGSVSTLTIQRTQQEDSAVYLCASSWDSTYEQYFGPGTRLTVT.

The rearrangement links TRBV24-1 to TRBJ2-6; D is uncertain. The CDR3 covers 16 residues. V was clipped by 2 bases and J by 0 bases, with 7 bases between them. Germline CDR1 is KGHDR and CDR2 is SFDVKD. CDR3 bases: TGTGCCACCAGTGATTCCCGGTACTCTGGGGCCAACGTCCTGACTTTC. Its protein product is CATSDSRYSGANVLTF.

The chain carries TRBV5-4 and TRBJ1-4; 12 bases match TRBD1. The germline CDR1 and CDR2 sequences are SGHNT and YYREEE (reference sequence). The CDR3 runs to 16 residues. V shed 3 bases and J 7 bases; nucleotides not matched to a gene: 7. For the CDR3, the DNA is TGTGCCAGCAGCTCAGCGAGGGACAGGGGGCCTGAAAAACTGTTTTTT. Protein: CASSSARDRGPEKLFF.

This clonotype appeared a few times. The chain couples TRBV11-2 to TRBJ2-5; a weak D match, TRBD1 (6 bases). CDR1 SGHAT and CDR2 FQNNGV come from the germline V gene. The CDR3 sequence is 13 residues long. The germline V and J ends were trimmed by 0 bases and 9 bases, with 11 bases remaining between them. This CDR3 reads CASSLDLWGPQYF. The DNA for the CDR3 is TGTGCCAGCAGCTTAGATCTCTGGGGGCCCCAGTACTTC.

The DNA for the CDR3 is TGCAGTGCTTTAACAGGGGGCCACTATGGCTACACCTTC. It yields the protein CSALTGGHYGYTF. This chain uses TRBV20-1 with TRBJ1-2; TRBD1 matches at 9 bases. The CDR3 covers 13 residues. CDR1 DFQATT and CDR2 SNEGSKA come from the germline V gene (reference sequence). V dropped 5 bases and J dropped 3; count of bases not matched to a gene: 4.

Regarding this clonotype: The conserved phenylalanine or tryptophan is not found at the CDR3 terminus, so this likely reflects a read error. V and J are TRBV7-2 and TRBJ2-5; 8 bases match TRBD2. The CDR3 is 16 amino acids. Germline assignment: CDR1 SGHTA and CDR2 FQGNSA. The CDR3 DNA follows: TGTTCCAGCAGCCCAAGACGGGGGGGGGGGGGAGAGACCCAGTACGTC. Translating gives CSSSPRRGGGGETQYV.

The chain carries TRBV20-1 and TRBJ2-7; the match to TRBD2 covers 7 bases. Germline assignment: CDR1 DFQATT and CDR2 SNEGSKA (reference sequence). The V and J ends lost 3 bases and 6 bases, in that order; junction bases with no gene match: 5. The CDR3 is 12 residues long. CDR3 sequence: CSASLAEGEQYF. CDR3 sequence (DNA): TGCAGTGCTAGCCTAGCGGAGGGCGAGCAGTACTTC.

This clonotype was seen more than once but under ten times. V usage is TRBV7-9 and J usage is TRBJ2-1, with 13 nucleotides matching TRBD2. Germline-derived CDR1 and CDR2 are SEHNR and FQNEAQ (reference sequence). Unmatched junction bases numbered 12, after V lost 7 bases and J lost 12 bases. The CDR3 loop spans 15 amino acids. The CDR3: CASNRITGLAGRQFF. CDR3 nucleotide sequence: TGTGCCAGCAACCGAATCACGGGACTAGCGGGGAGGCAGTTCTTC.

The chain links TRBV7-6 to TRBJ2-2; tentatively, D is TRBD1 (5 bases). Germline CDR1 reads SGHVS; CDR2 reads FNYEAQ. CDR3 size: 11 residues. The germline V and J ends were trimmed by 8 bases and 9 bases, with 10 bases remaining between them. The DNA for the CDR3 is TGTGCCAGCGCAGGGCCCCGGGAGCTGTTTTTT. Amino acids: CASAGPRELFF.

This chain uses TRBV5-4 with TRBJ2-5; D may be TRBD1 (5 bases). This CDR3 spans 16 amino acids. V lost 0 bases, J lost 2 bases, and 14 bases lay in between. Germline V gene data show CDR1 as SGHNT and CDR2 as YYREEE (reference sequence). CDR3 sequence reads: CASSLVGLRRQETQYF. In DNA form, the CDR3 reads TGTGCCAGCAGCTTGGTGGGGCTGAGGCGGCAAGAGACCCAGTACTTC.

This rearrangement joins TRBV12-3 or TRBV12-4 to TRBJ1-1; D is perhaps TRBD1 (5 bases). This CDR3 is built from 13 residues. V was clipped by 3 bases and J by 4 bases, with 9 bases between them. CDR3 amino acids: CASSFREGTEAFF. In nucleotides, the CDR3 is TGTGCCAGCAGTTTCAGGGAGGGCACTGAAGCTTTCTTT.